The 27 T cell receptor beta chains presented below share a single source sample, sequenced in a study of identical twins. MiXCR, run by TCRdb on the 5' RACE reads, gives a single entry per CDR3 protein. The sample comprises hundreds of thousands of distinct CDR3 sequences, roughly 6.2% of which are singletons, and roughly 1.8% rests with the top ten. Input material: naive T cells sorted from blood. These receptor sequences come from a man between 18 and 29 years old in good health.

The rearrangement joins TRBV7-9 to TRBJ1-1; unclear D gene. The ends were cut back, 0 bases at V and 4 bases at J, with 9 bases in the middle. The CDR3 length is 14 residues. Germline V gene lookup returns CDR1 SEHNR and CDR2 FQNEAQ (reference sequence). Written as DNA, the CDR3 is TGTGCCAGCAGCTTAGCTGAGGGTCCCACTGAAGCTTTCTTT. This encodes CASSLAEGPTEAFF.

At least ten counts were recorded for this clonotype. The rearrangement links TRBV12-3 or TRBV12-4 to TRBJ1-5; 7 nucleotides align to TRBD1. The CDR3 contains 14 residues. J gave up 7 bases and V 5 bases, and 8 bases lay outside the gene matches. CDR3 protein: CASSPTGVGQPQHF. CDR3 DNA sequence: TGTGCCAGCAGTCCAACAGGGGTGGGGCAGCCCCAGCATTTT.

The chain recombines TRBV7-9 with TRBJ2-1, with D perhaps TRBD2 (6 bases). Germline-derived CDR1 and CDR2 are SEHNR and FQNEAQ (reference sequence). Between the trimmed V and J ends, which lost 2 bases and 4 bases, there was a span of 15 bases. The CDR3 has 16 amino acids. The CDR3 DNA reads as TGTGCCAGCAGCTTATTACTAGCAGGTACATACAATGAGCAGTTCTTC. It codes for CASSLLLAGTYNEQFF.

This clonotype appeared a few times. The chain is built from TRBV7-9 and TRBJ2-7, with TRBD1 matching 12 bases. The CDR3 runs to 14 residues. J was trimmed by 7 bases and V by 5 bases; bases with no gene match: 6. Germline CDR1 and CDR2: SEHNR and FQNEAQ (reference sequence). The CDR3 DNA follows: TGTGCCAGCAGCCACGGGACAGGGGGCGGGGAGCAGTACTTC. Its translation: CASSHGTGGGEQYF.

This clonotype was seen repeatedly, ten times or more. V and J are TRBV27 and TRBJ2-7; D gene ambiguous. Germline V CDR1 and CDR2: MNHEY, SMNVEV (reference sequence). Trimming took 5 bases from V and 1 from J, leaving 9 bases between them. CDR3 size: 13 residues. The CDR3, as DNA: TGTGCCAGCAGTCCCCCCGTTTCCTACGAGCAGTACTTC. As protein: CASSPPVSYEQYF.

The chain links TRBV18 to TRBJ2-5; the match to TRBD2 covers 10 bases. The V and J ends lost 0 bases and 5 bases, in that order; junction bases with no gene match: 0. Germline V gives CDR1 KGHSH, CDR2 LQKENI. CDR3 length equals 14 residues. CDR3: CASSPPTSGETQYF. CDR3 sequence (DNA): TGTGCCAGCTCACCACCGACTAGCGGGGAGACCCAGTACTTC.

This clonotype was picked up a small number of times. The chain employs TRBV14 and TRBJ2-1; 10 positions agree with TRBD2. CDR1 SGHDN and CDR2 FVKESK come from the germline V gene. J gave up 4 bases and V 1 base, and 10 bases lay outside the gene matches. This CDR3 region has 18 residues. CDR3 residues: CASSQVLSGTSVYNEQFF. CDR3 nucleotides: TGTGCCAGCAGCCAAGTTCTATCCGGGACTAGCGTTTACAATGAGCAGTTCTTC.

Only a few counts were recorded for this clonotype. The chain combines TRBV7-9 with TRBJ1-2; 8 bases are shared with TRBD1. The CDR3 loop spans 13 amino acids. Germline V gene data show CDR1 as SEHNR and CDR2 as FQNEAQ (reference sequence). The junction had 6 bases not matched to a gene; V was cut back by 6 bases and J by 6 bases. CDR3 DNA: TGTGCCAGCAGTACTCGGACAGGGAATGGCTACACCTTC. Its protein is CASSTRTGNGYTF.

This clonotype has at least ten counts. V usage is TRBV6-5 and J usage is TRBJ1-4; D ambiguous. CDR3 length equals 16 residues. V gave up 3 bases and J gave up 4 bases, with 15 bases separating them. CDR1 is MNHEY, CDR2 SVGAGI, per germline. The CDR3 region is CASSYNRAALNEKLFF. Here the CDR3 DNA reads TGTGCCAGCAGTTATAATCGAGCGGCTCTTAATGAAAAACTGTTTTTT.

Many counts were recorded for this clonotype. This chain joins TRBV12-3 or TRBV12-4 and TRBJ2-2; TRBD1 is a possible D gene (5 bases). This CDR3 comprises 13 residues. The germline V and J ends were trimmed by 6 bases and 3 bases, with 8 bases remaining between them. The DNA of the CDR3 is TGTGCCAGCAGCAGGACATACACCGGGGAGCTGTTTTTT. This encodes CASSRTYTGELFF.

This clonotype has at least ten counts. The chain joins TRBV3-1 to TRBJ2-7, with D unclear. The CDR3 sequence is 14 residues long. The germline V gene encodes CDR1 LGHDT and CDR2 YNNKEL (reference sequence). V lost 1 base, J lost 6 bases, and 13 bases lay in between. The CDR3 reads CASSQGFVGAEQYF. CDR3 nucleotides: TGTGCCAGCAGCCAAGGATTTGTAGGCGCCGAGCAGTACTTC.

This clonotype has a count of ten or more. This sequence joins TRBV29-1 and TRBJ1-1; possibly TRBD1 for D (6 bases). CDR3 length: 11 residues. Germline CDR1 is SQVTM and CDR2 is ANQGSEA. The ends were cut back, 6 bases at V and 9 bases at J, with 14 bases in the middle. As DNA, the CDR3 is TGCAGCGTCACTCCAGGGGTCCAAGCTTTCTTT. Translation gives CSVTPGVQAFF. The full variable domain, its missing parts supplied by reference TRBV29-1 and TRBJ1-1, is SAVISQKPSRDICQRGTSLTIQCQVDSQVTMMFWYRQQPGQSLTLIATANQGSEATYESGFVIDKFPISRPNLTFSTLTVSNMSPEDSSIYLCSVTPGVQAFFGQGTRLTVV.

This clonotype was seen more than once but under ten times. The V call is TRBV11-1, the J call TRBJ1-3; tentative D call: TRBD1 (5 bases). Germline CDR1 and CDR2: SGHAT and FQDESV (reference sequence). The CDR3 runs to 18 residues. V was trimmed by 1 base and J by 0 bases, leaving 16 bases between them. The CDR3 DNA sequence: TGTGCCAGCAGCTTAGGGTCCCGCGACAGAAACTCTGGAAACACCATATATTTT. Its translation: CASSLGSRDRNSGNTIYF.

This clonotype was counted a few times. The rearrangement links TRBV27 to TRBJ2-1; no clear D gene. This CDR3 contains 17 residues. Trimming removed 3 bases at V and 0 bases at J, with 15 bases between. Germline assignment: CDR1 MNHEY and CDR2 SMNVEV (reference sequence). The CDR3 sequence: CASSFSLGQLSYNEQFF. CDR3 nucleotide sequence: TGTGCCAGCAGTTTTTCCCTAGGGCAGCTCTCCTACAATGAGCAGTTCTTC.

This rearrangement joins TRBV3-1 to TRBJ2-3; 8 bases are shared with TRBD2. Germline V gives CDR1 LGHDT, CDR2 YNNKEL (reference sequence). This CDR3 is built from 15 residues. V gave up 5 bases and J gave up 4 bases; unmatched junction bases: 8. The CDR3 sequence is CASSYLAGRSDTQYF. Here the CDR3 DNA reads TGTGCCAGCAGCTACTTAGCGGGAAGGTCAGATACGCAGTATTTT.

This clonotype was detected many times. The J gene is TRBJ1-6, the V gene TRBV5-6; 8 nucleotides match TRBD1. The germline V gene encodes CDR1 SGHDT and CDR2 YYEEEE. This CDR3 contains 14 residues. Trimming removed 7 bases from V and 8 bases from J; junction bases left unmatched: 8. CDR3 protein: CASWGVRGHSPLHF. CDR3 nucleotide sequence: TGTGCCAGCTGGGGAGTCAGGGGGCATTCACCCCTCCACTTT.

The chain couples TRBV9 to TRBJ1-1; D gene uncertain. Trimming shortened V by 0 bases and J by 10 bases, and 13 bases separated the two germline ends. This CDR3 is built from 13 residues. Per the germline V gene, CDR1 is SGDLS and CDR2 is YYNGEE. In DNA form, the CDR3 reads TGTGCCAGCAGCGTAGACGATAGGGCCGGAGCTTTCTTT. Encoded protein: CASSVDDRAGAFF. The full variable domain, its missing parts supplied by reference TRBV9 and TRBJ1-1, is DSGVTQTPKHLITATGQRVTLRCSPRSGDLSVYWYQQSLDQGLQFLIQYYNGEERAKGNILERFSAQQFPDLHSELNLSSLELGDSALYFCASSVDDRAGAFFGQGTRLTVV.

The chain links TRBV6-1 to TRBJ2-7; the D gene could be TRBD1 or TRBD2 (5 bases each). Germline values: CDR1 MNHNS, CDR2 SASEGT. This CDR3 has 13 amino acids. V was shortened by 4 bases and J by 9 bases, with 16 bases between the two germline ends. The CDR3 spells CASSVGTAEAQYV. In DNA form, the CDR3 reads TGTGCCAGCAGTGTCGGGACGGCCGAGGCGCAGTACGTC.

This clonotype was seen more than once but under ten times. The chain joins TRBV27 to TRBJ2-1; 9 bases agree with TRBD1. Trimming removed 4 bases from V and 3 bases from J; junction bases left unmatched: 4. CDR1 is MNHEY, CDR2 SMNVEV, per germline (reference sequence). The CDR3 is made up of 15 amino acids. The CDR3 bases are TGTGCCAGCAGTTATACAGGGGGCGTCTACAATGAGCAGTTCTTC. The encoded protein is CASSYTGGVYNEQFF.

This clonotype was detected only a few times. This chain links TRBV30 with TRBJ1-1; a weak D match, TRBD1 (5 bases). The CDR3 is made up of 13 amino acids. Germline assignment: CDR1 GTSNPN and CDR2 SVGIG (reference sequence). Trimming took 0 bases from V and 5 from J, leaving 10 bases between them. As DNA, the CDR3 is TGTGCCTGGAGTGTACTGGGGGGAACTGAAGCTTTCTTT. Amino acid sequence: CAWSVLGGTEAFF.

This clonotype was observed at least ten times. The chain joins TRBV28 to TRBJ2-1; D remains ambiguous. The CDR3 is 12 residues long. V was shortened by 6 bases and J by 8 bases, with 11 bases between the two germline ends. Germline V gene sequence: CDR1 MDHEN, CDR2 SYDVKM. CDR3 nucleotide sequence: TGTGCCAGCAGAAACGACGGCGATGAGCAGTTCTTC. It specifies CASRNDGDEQFF.

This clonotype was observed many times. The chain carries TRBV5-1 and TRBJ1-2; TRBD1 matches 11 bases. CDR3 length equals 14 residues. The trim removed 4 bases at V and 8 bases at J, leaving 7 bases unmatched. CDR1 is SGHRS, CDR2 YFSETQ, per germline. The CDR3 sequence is CASSAGQGARGYTF. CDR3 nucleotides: TGCGCCAGCAGCGCCGGACAGGGGGCGCGCGGCTACACCTTC.

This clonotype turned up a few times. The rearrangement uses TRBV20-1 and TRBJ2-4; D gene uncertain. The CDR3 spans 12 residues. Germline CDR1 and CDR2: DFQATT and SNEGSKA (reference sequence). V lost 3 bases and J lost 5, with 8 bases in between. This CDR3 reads CSARGPENIQYF. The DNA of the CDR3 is TGCAGTGCTAGGGGCCCAGAAAACATTCAGTACTTC.

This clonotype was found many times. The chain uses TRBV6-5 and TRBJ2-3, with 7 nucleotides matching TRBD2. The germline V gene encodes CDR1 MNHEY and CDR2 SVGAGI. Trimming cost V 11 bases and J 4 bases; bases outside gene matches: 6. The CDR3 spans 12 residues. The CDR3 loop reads CAVRDYSDTQYF. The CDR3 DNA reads TGTGCCGTCCGGGACTACTCAGATACGCAGTATTTT.

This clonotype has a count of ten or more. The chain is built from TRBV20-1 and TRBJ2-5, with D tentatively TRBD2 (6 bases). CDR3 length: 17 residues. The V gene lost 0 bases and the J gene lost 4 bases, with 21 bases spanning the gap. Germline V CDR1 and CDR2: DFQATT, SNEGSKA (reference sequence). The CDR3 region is CSARDSGTGLRPETQYF. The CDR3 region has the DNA TGCAGTGCTAGAGATTCCGGAACAGGACTAAGACCAGAGACCCAGTACTTC.

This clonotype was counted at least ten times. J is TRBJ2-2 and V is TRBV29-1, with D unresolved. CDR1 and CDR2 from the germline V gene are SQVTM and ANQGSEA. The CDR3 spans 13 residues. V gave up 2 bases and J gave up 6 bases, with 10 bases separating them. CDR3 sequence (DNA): TGCAGCGTTGAAAAAAGACTCTCCGGGGAGCTGTTTTTT. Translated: CSVEKRLSGELFF.

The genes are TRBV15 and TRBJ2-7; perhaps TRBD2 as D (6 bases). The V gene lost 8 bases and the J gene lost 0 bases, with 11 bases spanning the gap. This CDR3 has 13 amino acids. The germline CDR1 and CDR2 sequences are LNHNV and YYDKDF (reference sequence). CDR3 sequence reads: CATRDSSSYEQYV. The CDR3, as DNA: TGTGCCACCCGGGACTCGAGCTCCTACGAGCAGTACGTC.